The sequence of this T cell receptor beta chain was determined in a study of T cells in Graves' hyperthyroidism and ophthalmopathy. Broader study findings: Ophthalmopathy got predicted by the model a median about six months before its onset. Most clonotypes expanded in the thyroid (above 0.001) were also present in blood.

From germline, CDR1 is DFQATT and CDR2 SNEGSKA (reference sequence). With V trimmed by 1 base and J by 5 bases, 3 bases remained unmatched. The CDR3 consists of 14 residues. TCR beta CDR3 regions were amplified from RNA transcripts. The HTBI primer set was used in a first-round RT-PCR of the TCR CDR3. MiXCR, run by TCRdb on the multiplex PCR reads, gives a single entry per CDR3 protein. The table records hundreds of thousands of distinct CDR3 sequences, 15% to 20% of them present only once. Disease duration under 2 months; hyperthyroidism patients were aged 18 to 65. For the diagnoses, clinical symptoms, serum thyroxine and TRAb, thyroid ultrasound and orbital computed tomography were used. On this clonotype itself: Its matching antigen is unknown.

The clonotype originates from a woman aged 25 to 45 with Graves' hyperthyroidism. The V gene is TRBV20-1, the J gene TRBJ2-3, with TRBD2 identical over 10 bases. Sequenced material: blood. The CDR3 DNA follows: TGCAGTGCTAGAGTAGCGGGAGGTCGAGATACGCAGTATTTT. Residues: CSARVAGGRDTQYF.